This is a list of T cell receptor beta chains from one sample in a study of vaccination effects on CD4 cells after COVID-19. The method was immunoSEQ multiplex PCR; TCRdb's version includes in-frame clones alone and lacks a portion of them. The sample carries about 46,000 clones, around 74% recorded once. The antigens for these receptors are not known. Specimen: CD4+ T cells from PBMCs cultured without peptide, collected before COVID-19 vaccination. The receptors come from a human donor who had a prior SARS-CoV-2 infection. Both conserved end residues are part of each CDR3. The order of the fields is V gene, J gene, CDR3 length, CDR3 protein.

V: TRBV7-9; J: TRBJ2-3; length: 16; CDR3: CASSDPIRGRADTQYF
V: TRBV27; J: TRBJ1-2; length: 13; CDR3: CASSLRGQGGYTF
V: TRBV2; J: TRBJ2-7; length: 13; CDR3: CASGTSGNYEQYF
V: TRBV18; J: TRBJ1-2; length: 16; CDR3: CASSPFSGTGASGYTF
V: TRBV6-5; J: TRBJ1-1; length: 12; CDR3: CASTYSRTEAFF
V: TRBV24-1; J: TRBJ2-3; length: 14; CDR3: CATSDAGFTDTQYF
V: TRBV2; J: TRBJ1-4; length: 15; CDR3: CASSDRTGGAEKLFF
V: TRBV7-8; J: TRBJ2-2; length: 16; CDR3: CASSSKRGVPAGELFF
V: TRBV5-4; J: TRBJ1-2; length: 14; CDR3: CASSHDRGNYGYTF
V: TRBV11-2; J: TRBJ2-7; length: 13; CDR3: CASSLQPYGEQYF
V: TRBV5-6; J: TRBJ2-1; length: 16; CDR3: CASSLTGANLYNEQFF
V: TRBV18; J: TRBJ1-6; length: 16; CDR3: CASSPSFDRISSPLHF
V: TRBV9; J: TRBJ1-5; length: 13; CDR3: CASSAGPDQPQHF
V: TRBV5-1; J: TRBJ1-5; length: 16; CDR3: CASSLFGQNSNQPQHF
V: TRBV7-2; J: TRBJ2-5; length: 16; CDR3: CASSPTSGGPRETQYF
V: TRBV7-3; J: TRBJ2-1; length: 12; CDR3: CASSFGGGEQFF
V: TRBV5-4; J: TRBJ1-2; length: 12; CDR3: CASSLDRYGYTF
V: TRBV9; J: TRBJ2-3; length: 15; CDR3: CASSLTGGFGVTQYF
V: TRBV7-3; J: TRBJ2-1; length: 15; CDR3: CASSLDLAGYNEQFF
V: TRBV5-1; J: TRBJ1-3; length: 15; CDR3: CASSPGPGTGNTIYF
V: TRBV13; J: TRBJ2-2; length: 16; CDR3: CASSFYLSGDTGELFF
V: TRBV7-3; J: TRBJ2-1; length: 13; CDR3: CASSLSRDSEQFF
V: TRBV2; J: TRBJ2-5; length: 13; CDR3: CANPSDSQETQYF
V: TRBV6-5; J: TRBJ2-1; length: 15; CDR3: CASSYRREGRNEQFF
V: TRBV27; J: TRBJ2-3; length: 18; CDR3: CASSLASGRITSTDTQYF
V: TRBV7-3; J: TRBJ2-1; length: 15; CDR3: CASSLSRGAYNEQFF
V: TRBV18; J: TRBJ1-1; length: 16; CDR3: CASSPTGLGANTEAFF
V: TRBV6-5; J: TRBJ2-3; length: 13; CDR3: CASRGPAMDTQYF
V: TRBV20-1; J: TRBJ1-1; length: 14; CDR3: CSASRGGRKAEAFF
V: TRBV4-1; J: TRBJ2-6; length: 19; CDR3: CASSPRGWTTSSGANVLTF
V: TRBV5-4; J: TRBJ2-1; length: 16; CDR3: CASSAGGASSYNEQFF
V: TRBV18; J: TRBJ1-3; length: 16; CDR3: CASSLRGRNSGNTIYF
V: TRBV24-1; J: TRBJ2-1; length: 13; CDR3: CATSEKAHNEQFF
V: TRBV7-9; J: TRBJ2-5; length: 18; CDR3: CASSLRWGGGETQETQYF
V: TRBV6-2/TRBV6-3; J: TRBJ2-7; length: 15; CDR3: CASSTGTVRKYEQYF
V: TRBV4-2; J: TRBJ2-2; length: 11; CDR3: CASSQSGELFF
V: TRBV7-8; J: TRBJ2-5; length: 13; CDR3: CASSRTEKETQYF
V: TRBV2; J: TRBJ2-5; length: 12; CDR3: CAGQGAGETQYF
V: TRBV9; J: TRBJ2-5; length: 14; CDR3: CASSDGGYQETQYF